The 24 T cell receptor beta chains reported below all come from one sample, sequenced in a study of blood T cell repertoires in COVID-19. Assay used: immunoSEQ multiplex PCR; TCRdb lists only in-frame clones, some missing. The sample holds fewer than 200,000 clones, around 85% seen once. Sequencing was performed on peripheral blood. The receptor source for this set is a woman aged 55-75 years with acute or convalescent COVID-19.

The V call is TRBV19, the J call TRBJ1-5; the D is unclear. V gave up 3 bases and J gave up 1 base, with 10 bases separating them. The CDR3 is made up of 15 amino acids. Germline CDR1 reads LNHDA; CDR2 reads SQIVND (reference sequence). CDR3 region: CASSIRVISNQPQHF. DNA for the CDR3: TGTGCCAGTAGTATCCGGGTCATAAGCAATCAGCCCCAGCATTTT.

The chain couples TRBV13 to TRBJ1-2, with 9 bases aligning to TRBD1. Germline lookup yields CDR1 PRHDT and CDR2 FYEKMQ (reference sequence). V shed 5 bases, J shed 1 base, and the junction held 5 bases outside the gene matches. This CDR3 region has 15 residues. The CDR3 protein is CASSPRTGVNYGYTF. In DNA, the CDR3 is TGTGCCAGCAGCCCCCGGACAGGGGTTAACTATGGCTACACCTTC. Complete variable domain (other parts from reference TRBV13 and TRBJ1-2): AAGVIQSPRHLIKEKRETATLKCYPIPRHDTVYWYQQGPGQDPQFLISFYEKMQSDKGSIPDRFSAQQFSDYHSELNMSSLELGDSALYFCASSPRTGVNYGYTFGSGTRLTVV.

V and J are TRBV7-9 and TRBJ1-6; a weak D match, TRBD1 (5 bases). Germline loops: CDR1 SEHNR, CDR2 FQNEAQ (reference sequence). V was shortened by 2 bases and J by 6 bases, with 8 bases between the two germline ends. The CDR3 totals 14 residues. CDR3: CASSLTRVNSPLHF. The CDR3 DNA sequence: TGTGCCAGCAGCTTAACCAGGGTTAATTCACCCCTCCACTTT.

The V call is TRBV12-3 or TRBV12-4, the J call TRBJ1-2, with a tentative D call TRBD1 (6 bases). CDR3 length: 13 amino acids. Trimming removed 5 bases at V and 4 bases at J, with 11 bases between. The DNA for the CDR3 is TGTGCCAGCAGTGGGACACGGCGCTATGGCTACACCTTC. Protein: CASSGTRRYGYTF.

The rearrangement links TRBV7-2 to TRBJ2-5, with 9 bases lining up with TRBD1. Trimming removed 3 bases from V and 5 bases from J; junction bases left unmatched: 7. Germline V gene lookup returns CDR1 SGHTA and CDR2 FQGNSA. The length of the CDR3 is 15 residues. The CDR3 here is CASSFQTGGGETQYF. CDR3 DNA sequence: TGTGCCAGCAGCTTCCAGACAGGGGGTGGGGAGACCCAGTACTTC.

The J gene is TRBJ1-1, the V gene TRBV19; 9 bases match TRBD1. The CDR3 has 14 amino acids. J was trimmed by 8 bases and V by 8 bases; bases with no gene match: 12. The V gene's germline CDR1 is LNHDA and CDR2 SQIVND (reference sequence). The CDR3 here is CASGLDRGGREAFF. The CDR3 DNA is TGTGCCAGTGGGCTGGACAGGGGAGGGAGAGAAGCTTTCTTT.

This clone was picked up a small number of times. The chain joins TRBV11-2 to TRBJ2-3, with a possible D match to TRBD2 (6 bases). The V end was cut by 5 bases, the J end by 8 bases, with 14 bases between. Germline V lookup: CDR1 SGHAT, CDR2 FQNNGV. The CDR3 covers 13 residues. CDR3 sequence: CASSTGGVGTQYF. The CDR3 DNA reads TGTGCCAGCAGCACCGGCGGGGTTGGTACGCAGTATTTT.

J is TRBJ1-3 and V is TRBV10-3; maybe TRBD1 (5 bases). The CDR3 has 12 amino acids. Germline lookup yields CDR1 ENHRY and CDR2 SYGVKD. V lost 4 bases to trimming and J lost 7 bases, with 8 bases between them. DNA for the CDR3: TGTGCCATCAGTGGTCAGGGTAACACCATATATTTT. Amino acid sequence: CAISGQGNTIYF.

The V gene is TRBV12-3 or TRBV12-4, the J gene TRBJ1-5; TRBD1 might be the D (5 bases). The V end lost 5 bases, the J end lost 9 bases, and 14 bases lay between the germline ends. The CDR3 totals 13 residues. The CDR3 coding sequence is TGTGCCAGCAGTACCACCCCGGGGGGGCCCCAGCATTTT. Residues: CASSTTPGGPQHF.

The V gene is TRBV28, the J gene TRBJ1-1; the D gene is possibly TRBD1 (6 bases). There are 14 residues in the CDR3. CDR1 is MDHEN and CDR2 is SYDVKM in the germline V gene. Trimming took 5 bases from V and 1 from J, leaving 11 bases between them. The CDR3 region has the DNA TGTGCCAGCAGTCCGACAGGCCAGAACACTGAAGCTTTCTTT. The encoded protein is CASSPTGQNTEAFF.

This chain uses TRBV6-6 with TRBJ1-6; D might be TRBD1 (5 bases). From germline, CDR1 is MNHNY and CDR2 SVGAGI (reference sequence). Between the trimmed V and J ends, which lost 7 bases and 9 bases, there was a span of 16 bases. The CDR3 sequence is 14 residues long. CDR3 sequence: CASTRGTGGSPLHF. CDR3 DNA: TGTGCCAGCACCCGAGGGACCGGGGGTTCACCCCTCCACTTT.

The chain links TRBV7-6 to TRBJ2-7, with D maybe TRBD1 (5 bases). Trimming pared 5 bases from V and 5 bases from J, leaving 25 bases between. Looked up from germline, CDR1 is SGHVS and CDR2 is FNYEAQ. The CDR3 length is 17 residues. The CDR3 bases are TGTGCCAGCAGCCCTCCAGCCAGATTTTCCAGGGTGGACGAGCAGTACGTC. Its translation: CASSPPARFSRVDEQYV.

The rearrangement links TRBV2 to TRBJ2-1; the match to TRBD2 covers 9 bases. The germline CDR1 and CDR2 sequences are SNHLY and FYNNEI. This CDR3 has 16 amino acids. V shed 6 bases, J shed 1 base, and the junction held 7 bases outside the gene matches. CDR3 nucleotide sequence: TGTGCCAGCAGAATTAGCGGGAGAGGGTCCTACAATGAGCAGTTCTTC. It specifies CASRISGRGSYNEQFF.

The chain is built from TRBV6-5 and TRBJ2-1; 8 nucleotides agree with TRBD2. Germline loops: CDR1 MNHEY, CDR2 SVGAGI. The V and J ends lost 6 bases and 8 bases, in that order; junction bases with no gene match: 3. The CDR3 is 12 residues long. The CDR3 DNA follows: TGTGCCAGCAGCAGGACTAGCTATGAGCAGTTCTTC. The encoded protein is CASSRTSYEQFF.

The genes are TRBV24-1 and TRBJ1-5; no reliable D call. Germline V gene sequence: CDR1 KGHDR, CDR2 SFDVKD. The ends were cut back, 9 bases at V and 4 bases at J, with 12 bases in the middle. There are 13 residues in the CDR3. CDR3 loop: CATQFGSNQPQHF. CDR3 bases: TGTGCCACCCAGTTCGGGTCTAATCAGCCCCAGCATTTT.

The chain has TRBV11-2 and TRBJ2-1, with 7 bases aligning to TRBD2. After removal of 1 base from V and 9 bases from J, the junction contained 9 bases not matched to a gene. CDR3 length: 15 residues. Germline V gene data show CDR1 as SGHAT and CDR2 as FQNNGV. The CDR3 protein is CASSLVPGGTFEQFF. The CDR3 nucleotides read TGTGCCAGCAGCTTAGTTCCGGGAGGCACTTTTGAGCAGTTCTTC. The complete variable domain, with remaining parts taken from reference TRBV11-2 and TRBJ2-1, reads EAGVAQSPRYKIIEKRQSVAFWCNPISGHATLYWYQQILGQGPKLLIQFQNNGVVDDSQLPKDRFSAERLKGVDSTLKIQPAKLEDSAVYLCASSLVPGGTFEQFFGPGTRLTVL.

Of note for this clone: One end of the junction fails to match germline, which may point to a read error. This sequence joins TRBV28 and TRBJ2-1; 9 bases map to TRBD1. CDR3 length: 16 residues. Germline CDR1 reads MDHEN; CDR2 reads SYDVKM. The CDR3 protein is CASINAGTGSFNKQFF. The DNA of the CDR3 is TGTGCCAGCATCAACGCCGGGACAGGGAGTTTCAATAAGCAGTTCTTC.

CDR3 region: CASSQSPRQGGNYEQYF. The CDR3 region has the DNA TGTGCCAGCAGCCAATCACCTCGACAGGGGGGAAACTACGAGCAGTACTTC. The chain has TRBV3-1 (or the pseudogene TRBV3-2) and TRBJ2-7; TRBD1 agrees at 9 bases. This CDR3 spans 17 amino acids. Germline values: CDR1 LGHDT, CDR2 YNNKEL (reference sequence). J lost 3 bases, V lost 2 bases, and 11 bases had no gene match.

J is TRBJ2-1 and V is TRBV7-9; D is undetermined. Germline loops: CDR1 SEHNR, CDR2 FQNEAQ (reference sequence). This CDR3 region has 13 residues. Trimming shortened V by 3 bases and J by 6 bases, and 9 bases separated the two germline ends. The CDR3, as DNA: TGTGCCAGCAGCTTCCGACCGGGCAATGAGCAGTTCTTC. Translation: CASSFRPGNEQFF.

The rearrangement uses TRBV5-1 and TRBJ1-2, with TRBD1 identical over 9 bases. Trimming cost V 2 bases and J 13 bases; bases outside gene matches: 12. This CDR3 is 14 amino acids long. Per germline, CDR1 SGHRS and CDR2 YFSETQ. CDR3 bases: TGCGCCAGCAGCTTTGACCGGGACAGGGCGTCGGGCACCTTC. As protein: CASSFDRDRASGTF.

The genes are TRBV28 and TRBJ1-2; D is undetermined. The CDR3 extends over 17 amino acids. V shed 3 bases and J shed 2 bases, with 19 bases lying between them. Germline CDR1 reads MDHEN; CDR2 reads SYDVKM. The CDR3 loop is CASSFTMTESWNYGYTF. In DNA form, the CDR3 reads TGTGCCAGCAGTTTCACTATGACGGAATCGTGGAACTATGGCTACACCTTC.

The chain combines TRBV7-9 with TRBJ1-2; unclear D gene. V lost 5 bases and J 7 bases, leaving 11 bases between the germline ends. The germline V gene encodes CDR1 SEHNR and CDR2 FQNEAQ (reference sequence). The CDR3 runs to 12 residues. DNA for the CDR3: TGTGCCAGCAGCCCAGACTTAGGTGGCTACACCTTC. Translation gives CASSPDLGGYTF.

V usage is TRBV3-1 (or the pseudogene TRBV3-2) and J usage is TRBJ2-2, with TRBD2 as a possible D gene (5 bases). The CDR3 has 14 residues. The V gene's germline CDR1 is LGHDT and CDR2 YNNKEL (reference sequence). V shed 4 bases and J shed 5 bases, with 11 bases lying between them. In DNA form, the CDR3 reads TGTGCCAGCAGCCCGTTCAGGAGGACCGGGGAGCTGTTTTTT. It is translated as CASSPFRRTGELFF.

This clone came up a few times. The chain uses TRBV9 and TRBJ1-2; maybe TRBD1 (6 bases). The CDR3 sequence is 13 residues long. Germline CDR1 SGDLS, CDR2 YYNGEE. V lost 5 bases, J lost 4 bases, and 12 bases lay in between. CDR3 in DNA: TGTGCCAGCAGTGCGGGGGCGAGCTATGGCTACACCTTC. It is translated as CASSAGASYGYTF.